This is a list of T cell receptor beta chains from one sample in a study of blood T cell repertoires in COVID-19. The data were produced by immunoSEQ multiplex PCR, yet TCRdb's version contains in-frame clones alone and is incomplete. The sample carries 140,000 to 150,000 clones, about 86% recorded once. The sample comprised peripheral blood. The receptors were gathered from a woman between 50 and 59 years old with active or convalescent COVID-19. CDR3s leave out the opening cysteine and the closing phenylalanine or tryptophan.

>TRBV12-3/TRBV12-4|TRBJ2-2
ASSTGGELF
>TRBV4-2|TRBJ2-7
ASSQVEGLEQY
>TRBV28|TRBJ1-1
ASSSFGQGNTEAF
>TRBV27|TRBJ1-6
ASSPDRGRASPLH
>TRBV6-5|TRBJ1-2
ASSPQGAWHGYT
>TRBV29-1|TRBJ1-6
SVGIGVGSPLH
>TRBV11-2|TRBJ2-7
ASSLGSGVPYEQY
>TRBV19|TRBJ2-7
ASSTGQGVPEQY
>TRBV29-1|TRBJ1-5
SVVSLDRLSGGNQPQH
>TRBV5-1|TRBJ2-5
ASSLARQGAGETQY
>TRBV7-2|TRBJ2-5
ASSLATSVQETQY
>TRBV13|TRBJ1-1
ASSAGGGLGEAF
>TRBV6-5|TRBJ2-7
ASSYGWDSSYEQY
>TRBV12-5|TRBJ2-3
ASGLGTSGGYTDTQY
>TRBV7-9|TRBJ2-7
ASSPRGGRGYEQY
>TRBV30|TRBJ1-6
ASNGRGNSPLH
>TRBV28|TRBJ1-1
ASSLPGQGKGVEAF
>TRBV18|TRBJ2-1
ASSPLSRGPTHEQF
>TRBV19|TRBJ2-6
ASAREGVGANVLT
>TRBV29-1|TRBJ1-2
SVGEPGQGFYGYT
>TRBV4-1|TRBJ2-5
ASSQDSSGQQETQY
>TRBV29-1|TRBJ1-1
SPSTGTPNMNTEAF
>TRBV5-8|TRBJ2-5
ALQGGPDQETQY
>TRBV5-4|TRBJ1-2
ASSPGTGSNYGYT
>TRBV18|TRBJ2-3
ASSTQGGDADTQY